This TCR beta chain stems from a study of T cell repertoires in ileal Crohn's disease. On the study more broadly: At surgery, about 38% of patients smoked, with median disease duration 7.9 years. The study's findings and limits: Endoscopic recurrence occurred in every patient whose clonality exceeded 26.8%. Compared with non-smokers, active smokers at surgery showed more clonal expansions.

Note on this clone: Its antigen is as yet unknown.

Profiling relied on immunoSEQ multiplex PCR, and the TCRdb table lists in-frame clones only, not all of them. The table shows approximately 2,300 clones, with 96% occurring only once. The specimen sequenced was ileal tissue. This sequence originates from an adult with Crohn's disease.

This chain's CDR3 is CASSPGVSVYF. In nucleotides, the CDR3 is TGTGCCAGCAGCCCGGGAGTCAGCGTATATTTT. V and J are TRBV7-8 and TRBJ1-3; D is uncertain. This CDR3 is 11 amino acids long. The germline gives CDR1 SGHVS, CDR2 FQNEAQ. The V gene lost 5 bases and the J gene lost 14 bases, with 13 bases spanning the gap.